This T cell receptor (beta chain) was retrieved from a study of T cell responses to AZD1222 COVID-19 vaccine. Looking at the study overall: Recipients boosted at about 4 weeks or about 12 weeks are pooled. Study-wide results and caveats: Clonal diversity may have been underestimated in mostly white British donors. Only six or seven AZD1222 recipients tested seropositive at baseline.

Germline V lookup: CDR1 LGHNA, CDR2 YSLEER. The CDR3 runs to 14 residues. Trimming took off 1 base at V and 4 bases at J, with 8 bases between the two ends. In the case of this clone: Its specificity is unknown.

TCRdb's table, derived via immunoSEQ multiplex PCR, lists solely in-frame clones and lacks some. Here the sample spans around 100,000 clones, about 88% being singletons. Source: peripheral blood, taken on day 0 of AZD1222 vaccination. This receptor was obtained from an adult in good health. The gene calls are TRBV4-3 and TRBJ1-3, with D possibly being TRBD1 (5 bases). CDR3 bases: TGCGCCAGCAGCCAAGCAGGGACCGGAAACACCATATATTTT. It encodes CASSQAGTGNTIYF.